This entry describes one T cell receptor (beta chain). Germline CDR1 reads SEHNR; CDR2 reads FQNEAQ (reference sequence). The CDR3 is made up of 16 amino acids. V trimming: 5 bases; J trimming: 3 bases; junction bases outside the gene matches: 6. The data stem from a study of blood T cell repertoires in COVID-19. The data were produced by immunoSEQ multiplex PCR, yet TCRdb's version contains in-frame clones alone and is incomplete. Among tens of thousands of clones listed, roughly four fifths were seen once. The J gene is TRBJ2-3, the V gene TRBV7-9; 12 positions agree with TRBD2. The sequenced sample consisted of peripheral blood. The receptor comes from a man aged 35-49 years with acute or convalescent COVID-19. The CDR3 DNA sequence: TGTGCCAGCAGCCTCCTAGCGGGGGGGGAGACAGATACGCAGTATTTT. Its protein is CASSLLAGGETDTQYF. The entire variable domain, with the rest obtained from reference TRBV7-9 and TRBJ2-3, is as follows: DTGVSQNPRHKITKRGQNVTFRCDPISEHNRLYWYRQTLGQGPEFLTYFQNEAQLEKSRLLSDRFSAERPKGSFSTLEIQRTEQGDSAMYLCASSLLAGGETDTQYFGPGTRLTVL.